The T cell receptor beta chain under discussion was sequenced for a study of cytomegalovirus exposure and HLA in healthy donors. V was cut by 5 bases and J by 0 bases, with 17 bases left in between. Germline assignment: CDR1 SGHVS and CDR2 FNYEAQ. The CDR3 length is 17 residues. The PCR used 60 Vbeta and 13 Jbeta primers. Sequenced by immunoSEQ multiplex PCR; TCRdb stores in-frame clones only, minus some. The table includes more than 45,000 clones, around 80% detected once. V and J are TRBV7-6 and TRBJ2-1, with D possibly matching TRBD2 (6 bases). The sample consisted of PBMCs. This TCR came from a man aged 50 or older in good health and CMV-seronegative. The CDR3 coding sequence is TGTGCCAGCAGCCCCTGGGGGGTAAGGGACTCCTACAATGAGCAGTTCTTC. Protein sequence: CASSPWGVRDSYNEQFF.